This T cell receptor (beta chain) was identified in a study of blood T cell repertoires in COVID-19. Overall study context: Nucleic acid was either cDNA or gDNA, and it came from T cells, B-cell-depleted T cells, or PBMCs.

Sequencing used immunoSEQ multiplex PCR; TCRdb keeps in-frame clones, though not all of them. The sample gives more than 85,000 clones, about 81% of which show up once; 17% is in the top ten. Input material: peripheral blood. This clonotype was sampled from a woman in her fifties or sixties with acute or convalescent COVID-19.

The CDR3 loop reads CASSLTRANTGELFF. In DNA form, the CDR3 reads TGTGCCAGCAGCTTAACCAGGGCGAACACCGGGGAGCTGTTTTTT. The gene calls are TRBV7-7 and TRBJ2-2, with D possibly TRBD1 on 5 matching bases. The V end lost 2 bases, the J end lost 0 bases, and 7 bases lay between the germline ends. CDR1 and CDR2 from the germline V gene are SSHAT and FNYEAQ (reference sequence). The CDR3 sequence is 15 residues long. Complete variable domain (other parts from reference TRBV7-7 and TRBJ2-2): GAGVSQSPRYKVTKRGQDVTLRCDPISSHATLYWYQQALGQGPEFLTYFNYEAQPDKSGLPSDRFSAERPEGSISTLTIQRTEQRDSAMYRCASSLTRANTGELFFGEGSRLTVL.